Here is one T cell receptor beta chain with its context. This CDR3 is built from 17 residues. Trimming left V 2 bases short and J 4 bases short, with 18 bases between. Per germline, CDR1 MNHGY and CDR2 SAAAGT. The data stem from a study of T cell repertoires in cytomegalovirus infection. About the study: TCR beta signatures that were public indicated CMV infection and matching HLA type.

TCRdb independently ran MiXCR on the reads; one entry per CDR3 protein. The sample consists of 300,000 or so distinct CDR3 sequences, about 23% of them appearing once. The specimen was PBMCs. This TCR came from a human donor in good health (CMV status not recorded). Some clones in this sample may be carry-over from other donors' samples. The chain links TRBV6-8 to TRBJ2-1; possibly TRBD1 or TRBD2 for D (5 bases each). Written as DNA, the CDR3 is TGTGCCAGCAGTTACCCGACGTCGTCGGGGCCTTACAATGAGCAGTTCTTC. Its translation: CASSYPTSSGPYNEQFF.